The rows below give T cell receptor beta chains drawn from one sample of a study of T cell responses to AZD1222 COVID-19 vaccine. Profiling relied on immunoSEQ multiplex PCR, and the TCRdb table lists in-frame clones only, not all of them. In the table there are over 70,000 clones, about 83% of which are singletons. The sample in question was peripheral blood, obtained 28 days after the second dose of the MenACWY control vaccine. The origin of the receptors is an adult who received the MenACWY meningococcal vaccine as a control. CDR3s include the opening cysteine and the closing phenylalanine or tryptophan. The order of the fields is J gene, D gene, clone size, V gene, CDR3 DNA, CDR3 protein. A D gene is named only where the DNA matches it firmly. Some rows mark clone size as missing; the rest say once, few, many or name a class of expanded clone.

TRBJ1-5 TRBD1 . TRBV30 TGTGCCTGGAGTACAGGGGATGTTCAGCCCCAGCATTTT CAWSTGDVQPQHF
TRBJ1-2 TRBD1 . TRBV11-2 TGTGCCAGCAGGCCACTTCAGGAAGGACAGGGGGTCTATGGCTACACCTTC CASRPLQEGQGVYGYTF
TRBJ1-5 . . TRBV6-6 TGTGCCAGCAGTTACGGGGGCGGAAATCAGCCCCAGCATTTT CASSYGGGNQPQHF
TRBJ1-3 . once TRBV9 TGTGCCAGCAGCCCACGTACAGGACCTCCTGGAAACACCATATATTTT CASSPRTGPPGNTIYF
TRBJ2-1 . . TRBV6-5 TGTGCCAGCAGTCTTGACGGGAGAATGAAGAATGAGCAGTTCTTC CASSLDGRMKNEQFF
TRBJ1-4 TRBD1 . TRBV4-1 TGCGCCAGCAGCCAACCAAACAGGGGGCCTAATGAAAAACTGTTTTTT CASSQPNRGPNEKLFF
TRBJ2-3 TRBD2 once TRBV7-6 TGTGCCAGCAGCCCGGGACTAGCGGGGGGGCTTCGCACAGATACGCAGTATTTT CASSPGLAGGLRTDTQYF
TRBJ1-4 TRBD1 few TRBV19 TGTGCCAGTAGGGGGGACAGCCTTAATGAAAAACTGTTTTTT CASRGDSLNEKLFF
TRBJ1-1 . once TRBV30 TGTGCCTGGATTAAGGTTAACACTGAAGCTTTCTTT CAWIKVNTEAFF
TRBJ2-3 . once TRBV7-9 TGTGCCAGCAGCGGGACACTCACAGATACGCAGTATTTT CASSGTLTDTQYF
TRBJ2-7 . once TRBV19 TGTGCCAGTAGTCCTCGCAAGGGTACCTACGAGCAGTACTTC CASSPRKGTYEQYF
TRBJ2-5 . . TRBV28 TGTGCCAGCAGCCCGGGACACAGCACCCAGTACTTC CASSPGHSTQYF
TRBJ2-3 TRBD2 few TRBV5-1 TGCGCCAGCAGCTCAGGGACTAGCGGGAGGTGGGGCACAGATACGCAGTATTTT CASSSGTSGRWGTDTQYF
TRBJ1-4 . . TRBV3-1/TRBV3-2 TGTGCCAGCAGCCAAGGTTGGGGTAGACTGTTTTTT CASSQGWGRLFF
TRBJ2-1 . . TRBV27 TGTGCCAGCAGTTTATTCCCGTCGGGGGGCATCGGGGATGAGCAGTTCTTC CASSLFPSGGIGDEQFF
TRBJ1-6 TRBD1 . TRBV6-2/TRBV6-3 TGTGCCAGCAGCCTCGGACAGGAATTTTCACCCCTCCACTTT CASSLGQEFSPLHF
TRBJ1-1 TRBD1 . TRBV30 TGTGCCTGGAGTCCAGGGGGTATCGCTGAAGCTTTCTTT CAWSPGGIAEAFF
TRBJ1-3 . . TRBV6-5 TGTGCCAGCAGTTGGGGGGGAGGCCCTGGAAACACCATATATTTT CASSWGGGPGNTIYF
TRBJ2-5 TRBD1 few TRBV14 TGTGCCAGCAGCCGACTGCAGGGGGCCTCAAAGACCCAGTACTTC CASSRLQGASKTQYF
TRBJ1-5 . . TRBV19 TGTGCCAGTAGCGATCGTCGGACCGGCCAGCCCCAGCATTTT CASSDRRTGQPQHF
TRBJ2-7 TRBD1 once TRBV5-1 TGCGCCAGCAGCTTGGTGCCTGGACAGGGAGGCGAGCAGTACTTC CASSLVPGQGGEQYF
TRBJ1-1 . . TRBV5-1 TGCGCCAGCAGCCCCGGGACACAACCTGAAGCTTTCTTT CASSPGTQPEAFF
TRBJ1-1 . . TRBV9 TGTGCCAGCAGCGTCGGGCCGAACACTGAAGCTTTCTTT CASSVGPNTEAFF
TRBJ2-5 . . TRBV25-1 TGTGCCAGCAGTGAATATGGAGGGGCAGGGGAGACCCAGTACTTC CASSEYGGAGETQYF
TRBJ2-1 TRBD2 . TRBV15 TGTGCCACCACCTCACCCGGACTAGCGCAGTACAATGAGCAGTTCTTC CATTSPGLAQYNEQFF
TRBJ1-1 TRBD1 . TRBV2 TGTGCCAGCAGTGAGGCGACAGGGGTGGAAGCTTTCTTT CASSEATGVEAFF
TRBJ2-7 . . TRBV7-8 TGTGCCAGCAGCCGCAATATAGGGACACCGGATGACGAGCAGTACTTC CASSRNIGTPDDEQYF
TRBJ1-1 . . TRBV13 TGTGCCAGCAGCTTATATGCCCGAAGGGCAGGGCGGGGCATGAACACTGAAGCTTTCTTT CASSLYARRAGRGMNTEAFF
TRBJ2-7 TRBD1 . TRBV5-5 TGTGCCAGCAGCTTGACAGGGGACTACGAGCAGTACTTC CASSLTGDYEQYF
TRBJ2-2 TRBD2 . TRBV7-2 TGTGCCAGCAGCTTAGGTCCCCGTGGCGGGGGGGCCGGCGGGGAGCTGTTTTTT CASSLGPRGGGAGGELFF
TRBJ1-1 . . TRBV7-9 TGTGCCAGCAGCGCCTGGGCCGCACTGGGGAACACTGAAGCTTTCTTT CASSAWAALGNTEAFF
TRBJ1-2 TRBD1 . TRBV18 TGTGCCAGCTCAGTGACAGGGGATGGCTACACCTTC CASSVTGDGYTF
TRBJ2-7 . . TRBV10-3 TGTGCCATCGGGTCAGATTCCTACGAGCAGTACTTC CAIGSDSYEQYF
TRBJ1-4 . . TRBV28 TGTGCCAGCAGTTTAGGACAGTCGAGTTCTGAAAAACTGTTTTTT CASSLGQSSSEKLFF
TRBJ1-1 TRBD1 . TRBV6-5 TGTGCCAGCAGTCCCGACAGGGGTGAAGCTTTCTTT CASSPDRGEAFF
TRBJ1-6 TRBD1 . TRBV4-2 TGTGCCAGCAGCCAAGCCTCGGACAGGCCGACTCCACCCCTCCACTTT CASSQASDRPTPPLHF
TRBJ2-1 . once TRBV6-5 TGTGCCAGCAGTTCCCGCGGTAGCGGTTACAATGAGCAGTTCTTC CASSSRGSGYNEQFF
TRBJ2-2 TRBD2 . TRBV5-4 TGTGCCAGCAGCCCGAGCGGGAGGGTCGACGGGGAGCTGTTTTTT CASSPSGRVDGELFF
TRBJ2-7 . once TRBV2 TGTGCCAGCAGTGATCGTAGGTCCTCCTACGAGCAGTACTTC CASSDRRSSYEQYF
TRBJ2-7 . . TRBV27 TGTGCCAGCGGATCACCAGGCAGGGAGCAGTACTTC CASGSPGREQYF
TRBJ2-3 TRBD1 . TRBV29-1 TGCAGCGTTCTCGGGACAGGGTTTGGAACAGATACGCAGTATTTT CSVLGTGFGTDTQYF
TRBJ2-4 TRBD1 . TRBV19 TGTGCCAGCGCGACAGGGGCGGACATTCAGTACTTC CASATGADIQYF
TRBJ2-2 TRBD1 . TRBV19 TGTGCCAGTAGTACCACAGGGGCCGGGGAGCTGTTTTTT CASSTTGAGELFF
TRBJ1-6 . few TRBV3-1/TRBV3-2 TGTGCCAGCAGCCCCCCAGGTCAGGGTTCACCCCTCCACTTT CASSPPGQGSPLHF
TRBJ2-1 TRBD2 . TRBV5-1 TGCGCCAGCAGCTTGGCCGAGGGAGGGCCCTACAATGAGCAGTTCTTC CASSLAEGGPYNEQFF
TRBJ1-2 . once TRBV23-1 TGCGCCAGCAGTCAATCCTTCCACAGGTCATCGGGCTACACCTTC CASSQSFHRSSGYTF
TRBJ2-2 TRBD2 . TRBV6-5 TGTGCCAGCAGTTACGGGGAGGGAACCGGGGAGCTGTTTTTT CASSYGEGTGELFF
TRBJ2-2 TRBD2 . TRBV5-1 TGCGCCAGCAGCTTGGGTAGCGGGGGCACCGGGGAGCTGTTTTTT CASSLGSGGTGELFF